This T cell receptor (beta chain) was sequenced in a study of blood T cell repertoires in COVID-19. The overall study: The United States, Italy and Spain supplied acute and convalescent COVID-19 samples. From T cells, B-cell-depleted T cells, or PBMCs came the material, which was cDNA or gDNA.

Per the study methods: From reference gene primer amplification, estimates of nucleated cell counts were derived. TCRdb's copy holds only in-frame clones and misses some; the assay was immunoSEQ multiplex PCR. The V and J calls and clone size come from that table; D and trimming were worked out from the DNA. The data contain some 13,000 clones, 86% of them singletons. The V end was cut by 4 bases, the J end by 0 bases, with 14 bases between. CDR3 size: 16 residues. Germline CDR1 and CDR2: SGHTS and YDEGEE. The sequencing input was peripheral blood. This chain links TRBV5-8 with TRBJ1-5; D is uncertain. This TCR was recovered from a man older than 75 with acute or convalescent COVID-19. The CDR3 nucleotides are TGTGCCAGCAGCGATTGGACGGGATATAGCAATCAGCCCCAGCATTTT. Translation gives CASSDWTGYSNQPQHF.